This entry is about one T cell receptor beta chain. No antigen is known for it. The data derive from a study of cytomegalovirus exposure and HLA in healthy donors. CDR1 LGHNA and CDR2 YSLEER come from the germline V gene. V shed 4 bases and J shed 3 bases, with 9 bases lying between them. There are 13 residues in the CDR3. Study findings and constraints: A previous analysis found most TCR beta V segments productive roughly 90% or roughly 30% of the time.

Both 60 Vbeta primers and 13 Jbeta primers went into the PCR. Profiling relied on immunoSEQ multiplex PCR, and the TCRdb table lists in-frame clones only, not all of them. The table includes 180,000 or so clones, 77% detected once. Sequenced material: PBMCs. The source is a woman in her sixties or seventies in good health and CMV-seropositive. This chain joins TRBV4-3 and TRBJ1-1, with D uncertain. CDR3 nucleotide sequence: TGCGCCAGCAGCCTAACGGGAGACACTGAAGCTTTCTTT. Its translation: CASSLTGDTEAFF.